This T cell receptor (beta chain) was found in a study of shared clonotypes between healthy human individuals. Genomic DNA (from each subset) was split evenly across several immunoSEQ plates. TCRdb keeps only in-frame clones here, not all; method: immunoSEQ multiplex PCR. Of about a million clones in the sample, around 76% are singletons; the top ten hold 1.4%. Trimming took 1 base from V and 3 from J, leaving 7 bases between them. Germline V gene data show CDR1 as GTSNPN and CDR2 as SVGIG (reference sequence). The CDR3 length is 13 residues. What was sequenced was memory CD4+ T cells sorted from blood. Subset: CD45RA-negative fraction. This receptor was taken from a man younger than 30 in good health. The chain uses TRBV30 and TRBJ2-1, with D perhaps assigned TRBD1 or TRBD2 (6 bases each). The CDR3: CAWSEGGYNEQFF. CDR3 DNA: TGTGCCTGGAGTGAGGGGGGCTACAATGAGCAGTTCTTC.